A selection of T cell receptor beta chains follows, all from one sample in a study of Graves' ophthalmopathy and Graves' hyperthyroidism. TCRdb re-analysed the multiplex PCR reads in MiXCR, keeping a single row per CDR3 protein. The sample has 650,000 to 800,000 distinct CDR3 sequences, about 41% seen once. What was sequenced was peripheral blood. All receptors derive from an adult man with Graves' ophthalmopathy. Each CDR3 is given with its conserved first and last residue. D genes are given only for firm matches. Size is stated for part of the rows, as once, few or many counts, or as a class when the clone is expanded.

V gene	clone size	J gene	D gene	CDR3 DNA	CDR3 protein
TRBV10-3	many	TRBJ2-7	TRBD1	TGTGCCATCATAACAGGGGCCCACGAGCAGTACTTC	CAIITGAHEQYF
TRBV3-1	.	TRBJ1-2	.	TGTGCCAGCAGCCAAGATCTAGTAAATAACTATGGCTACACCTTC	CASSQDLVNNYGYTF
TRBV20-1	.	TRBJ1-2	TRBD1	TGCAGTGCTCGCGGACAGGCGGACTATGGCTACACCTTC	CSARGQADYGYTF
TRBV6-6	few	TRBJ1-2	.	TGTGCCAGCAGTTACTCGGGCCCTGCCGATGGCTACACCTTC	CASSYSGPADGYTF
TRBV2	.	TRBJ2-7	TRBD2	TGTGCCAGCACCCTTCGGTCTAGCGGGAGTCCTGAGCAGTACTTC	CASTLRSSGSPEQYF
TRBV6-1	few	TRBJ1-2	.	TGTGCCAGCAGTTCCTTAAACAGGTTTGGTGGCTACACCTTC	CASSSLNRFGGYTF
TRBV9	.	TRBJ1-2	.	TGTGCCAGCAGCGTGGGTCTTGTCTATGGCTACACCTTC	CASSVGLVYGYTF
TRBV25-1	.	TRBJ1-2	TRBD1	TGTGCCAGCAGTGAATACGGGACAGGCCAAACAATCTATGGCTACACCTTC	CASSEYGTGQTIYGYTF
TRBV25-1	many	TRBJ2-7	.	TGTGCCAGCAGTGCGCTTCGGGACTCCTCCTACGAGCAGTACTTC	CASSALRDSSYEQYF
TRBV12-3/TRBV12-4	.	TRBJ1-5	.	TGTGCCAGCAGTTTAAGGGAGGGGTCCAATCAGCCCCAGCATTTT	CASSLREGSNQPQHF
TRBV12-3/TRBV12-4	.	TRBJ2-7	TRBD1	TGTGCCAGCACCCGGGGACAGGGCGTTTACGAGCAGTACTTC	CASTRGQGVYEQYF
TRBV15	.	TRBJ1-4	.	TGTGCCACCAGCAGCAGCGGGAGTAATGAAAAACTGTTTTTT	CATSSSGSNEKLFF
TRBV9	many	TRBJ2-3	.	TGTGCCAGCAGCTTAAAGTCCCGTACGCAGTATTTT	CASSLKSRTQYF
TRBV30	.	TRBJ1-1	.	TGTGCCTGGAGCGACGGCATGAACACTGAAGCTTTCTTT	CAWSDGMNTEAFF
TRBV20-1	few	TRBJ2-2	.	TGCAGTGTCCAGGGGGGTATCACCGGGGAGCTGTTTTTT	CSVQGGITGELFF
TRBV7-9	many	TRBJ2-7	.	TGTGCCACGAGGGCGGAAGAGGACGAGCAGTACTTC	CATRAEEDEQYF
TRBV20-1	.	TRBJ1-2	.	TGCAGTGCTAGTAGACGTCTGGAAAGTAACTATGGCTACACCTTC	CSASRRLESNYGYTF
TRBV6-5	.	TRBJ1-1	TRBD1	TGTGCCAGCCTGGACAGGGAGGGCACTGAAGCTTTCTTT	CASLDREGTEAFF
TRBV15	.	TRBJ2-1	.	TGTGCCACCAGCAGAGATAGTGGCCTAGCGTTCTACAATGAGCAGTTCTTC	CATSRDSGLAFYNEQFF
TRBV7-2	many	TRBJ2-5	TRBD1	TGTGCCAGCAGCCTTAACAGGGGGCGAGGGGAGACCCAGTACTTC	CASSLNRGRGETQYF
TRBV7-9	.	TRBJ2-7	.	TGTGCCAGCAGCCAAGCAGAGTGGAGAAGCGAGCAGTACTTC	CASSQAEWRSEQYF
TRBV6-1	many	TRBJ2-5	.	TGTGCCAGCAGTGAAGTTGTTGGCATCCGGTACTTC	CASSEVVGIRYF
TRBV12-3/TRBV12-4	few	TRBJ2-7	.	TGTGCCAGCAGCGCCGGGACCCTCCTAACCTACGAGCAGTACTTC	CASSAGTLLTYEQYF
TRBV19	many	TRBJ2-1	.	TGTGCCAGTAGTGAGGACAGAGACAATGAGCAGTTCTTC	CASSEDRDNEQFF
TRBV19	.	TRBJ2-2	TRBD2	TGTGCCAGTAGCCGACTAGCGGGGACCGACACCAGGGAGCTGTTTTTT	CASSRLAGTDTRELFF
TRBV10-3	many	TRBJ2-7	.	TGTGCCATCAGTGGCGTCTACGAGCAGTACTTC	CAISGVYEQYF
TRBV11-2	.	TRBJ2-2	.	TGTGCCTGGAGTGGACCGGTAGGGTTGGACGGGGAGCTGTTTTTT	CAWSGPVGLDGELFF
TRBV12-3/TRBV12-4	many	TRBJ1-6	.	TGTGCCAGCAGTTTGCGGGCAGGGTGGGATTCACCCCTCCACTTT	CASSLRAGWDSPLHF
TRBV4-3	many	TRBJ1-2	.	TGCGCCAGCAGCCATGGGATAGGGGTCAACTATGGCTACACCTTC	CASSHGIGVNYGYTF
TRBV24-1	.	TRBJ2-1	.	TGTGCCACCAGTGATTGGGGGCCTCGCTCCTACAATGAGCAGTTCTTC	CATSDWGPRSYNEQFF
TRBV11-2	.	TRBJ1-5	.	TGTGCCCTCCAGCCCATACAGGGATATAGCAATCAGCCCCAGCATTTT	CALQPIQGYSNQPQHF
TRBV5-8	.	TRBJ2-7	.	TGCGCCAGCAGCCAAGATCCCGCTACAGAATACGAGCAGTACTTC	CASSQDPATEYEQYF
TRBV29-1	.	TRBJ2-3	TRBD1	TGCAGCGTTGAAGCCGTGGACAGGGGAGGAGATACGCAGTATTTT	CSVEAVDRGGDTQYF
TRBV5-1	.	TRBJ1-6	.	TGCGCCAGCAGCTTGGACGGACAGCCGAATTCACCCCTCCACTTT	CASSLDGQPNSPLHF
TRBV14	many	TRBJ2-7	.	TGTGCCAGCAGCCAAGAGGGCTACGAGCAGTACTTC	CASSQEGYEQYF
TRBV19	many	TRBJ2-6	.	TGTGCCAGTAGTAAGAGGGCTACCCTCGAAGGGGCCAACGTCCTGACTTTC	CASSKRATLEGANVLTF
TRBV12-3/TRBV12-4	many	TRBJ1-2	.	TGTGCCAGCAGTCTTCGGGGGGGGAACTATGGCTACACCTTC	CASSLRGGNYGYTF
TRBV7-2	.	TRBJ1-5	.	TGTGCCAGCAGCTCACGACGACTGGAGCGAGAGACCCAGCATTTT	CASSSRRLERETQHF
TRBV25-1	.	TRBJ2-1	TRBD2	TGTGCCACCAGTGACCCATCTAGCGGGAGATACAATGAGCAGTTCTTC	CATSDPSSGRYNEQFF
TRBV20-1	.	TRBJ2-2	.	TGCAGTGCTCACATAACAGGAGAGCTGTTTTTT	CSAHITGELFF
TRBV20-1	few	TRBJ2-5	TRBD2	TGCAGTGCTAGGGACGCGGGGACTATGGGCTTGGCCCAGTACTTC	CSARDAGTMGLAQYF
TRBV6-1	few	TRBJ1-5	TRBD1	TGTGCCGGCAGGGACAGGGATATAGATCAGCCCCAGCATTTT	CAGRDRDIDQPQHF
TRBV19	.	TRBJ2-7	.	TGTGCCAGTAGTATAGCTGGGGCCTCCTGCGAGCAGTACTTC	CASSIAGASCEQYF
TRBV25-1	many	TRBJ2-7	TRBD2	TGTGCCAGCAGTGAATGGGGGGGAAACTACGAGCAGTACTTC	CASSEWGGNYEQYF
TRBV6-5	few	TRBJ1-2	.	TGTGCCAGCAGTGAAATCGGCGGGAGCAGGGTGGTCTATGGCTACACCTTC	CASSEIGGSRVVYGYTF